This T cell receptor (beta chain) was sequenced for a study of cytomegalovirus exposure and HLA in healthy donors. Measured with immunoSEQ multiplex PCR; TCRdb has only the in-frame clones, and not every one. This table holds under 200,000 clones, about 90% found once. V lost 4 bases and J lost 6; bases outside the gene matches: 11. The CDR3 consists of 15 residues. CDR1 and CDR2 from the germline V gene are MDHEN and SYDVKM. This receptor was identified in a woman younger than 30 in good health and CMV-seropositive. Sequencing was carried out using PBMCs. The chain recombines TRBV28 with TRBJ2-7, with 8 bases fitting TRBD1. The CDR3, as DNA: TGTGCCAGCAGTTCCGGAGACAGGGGAAGAATCGAGCAGTACTTC. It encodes CASSSGDRGRIEQYF.